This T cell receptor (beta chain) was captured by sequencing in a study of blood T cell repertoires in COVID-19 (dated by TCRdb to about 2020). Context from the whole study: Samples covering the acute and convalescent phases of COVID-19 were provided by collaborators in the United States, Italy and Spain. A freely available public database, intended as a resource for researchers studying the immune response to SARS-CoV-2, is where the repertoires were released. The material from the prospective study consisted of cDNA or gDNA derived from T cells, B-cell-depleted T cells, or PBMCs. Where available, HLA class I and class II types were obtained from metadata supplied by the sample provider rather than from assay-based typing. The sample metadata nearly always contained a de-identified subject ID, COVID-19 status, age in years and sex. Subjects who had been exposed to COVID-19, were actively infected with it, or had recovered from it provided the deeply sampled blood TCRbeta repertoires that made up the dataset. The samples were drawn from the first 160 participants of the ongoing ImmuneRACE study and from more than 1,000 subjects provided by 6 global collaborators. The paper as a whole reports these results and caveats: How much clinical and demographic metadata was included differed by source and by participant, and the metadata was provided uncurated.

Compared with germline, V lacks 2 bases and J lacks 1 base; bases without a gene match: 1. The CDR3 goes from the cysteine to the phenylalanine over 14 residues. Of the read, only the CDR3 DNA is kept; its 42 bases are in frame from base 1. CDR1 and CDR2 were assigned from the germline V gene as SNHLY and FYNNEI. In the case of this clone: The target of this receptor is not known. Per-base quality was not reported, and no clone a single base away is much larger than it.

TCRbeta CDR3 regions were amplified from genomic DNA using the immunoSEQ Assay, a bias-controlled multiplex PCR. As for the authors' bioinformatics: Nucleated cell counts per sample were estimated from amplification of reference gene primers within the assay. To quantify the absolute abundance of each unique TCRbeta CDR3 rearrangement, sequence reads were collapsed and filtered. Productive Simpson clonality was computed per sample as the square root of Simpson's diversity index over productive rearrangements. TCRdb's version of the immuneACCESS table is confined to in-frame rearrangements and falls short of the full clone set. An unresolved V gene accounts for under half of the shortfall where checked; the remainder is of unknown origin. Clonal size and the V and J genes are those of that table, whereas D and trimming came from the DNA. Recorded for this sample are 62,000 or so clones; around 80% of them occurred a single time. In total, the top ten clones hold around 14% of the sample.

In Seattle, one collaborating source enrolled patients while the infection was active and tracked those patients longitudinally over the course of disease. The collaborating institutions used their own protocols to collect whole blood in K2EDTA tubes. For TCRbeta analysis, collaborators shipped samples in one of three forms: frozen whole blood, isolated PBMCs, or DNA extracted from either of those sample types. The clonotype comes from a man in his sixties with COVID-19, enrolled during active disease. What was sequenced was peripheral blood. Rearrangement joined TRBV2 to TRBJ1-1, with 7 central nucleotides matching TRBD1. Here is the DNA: TGTGCCAGCAGTGAAAGGGACAGGAACACTGAAGCTTTCTTT. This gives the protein CASSERDRNTEAFF. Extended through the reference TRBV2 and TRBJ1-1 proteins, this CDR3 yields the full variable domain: EPEVTQTPSHQVTQMGQEVILRCVPISNHLYFYWYRQILGQKVEFLVSFYNNEISEKSEIFDDQFSVERPDGSNFTLKIRSTKLEDSAMYFCASSERDRNTEAFFGQGTRLTVV.